This TCR beta chain was observed in a study of cytotoxic CD8 clonotypes in ibrutinib-treated CLL. Study in general: Each sample contained, on average, under 260,000 productive templates and 94,082 productive rearrangements.

Generated by immunoSEQ multiplex PCR, the TCRdb table keeps only in-frame clones and is missing some. This table holds 160,000 or so clones, approximately 90% found once. Approximately 1.9 micrograms of genomic DNA came from cryopreserved PBMCs for TCR beta libraries. Whole-study findings and limits: Increased clonality at ibrutinib response gave way to a return toward baseline at progression. Public clonotypes showed up rarely, and on treatment they shrank or held steady.

In regard to this clone: Its specificity is not known.

The CDR3 is made up of 15 amino acids. Germline CDR1 is SQVTM and CDR2 is ANQGSEA. Trimming shortened V by 7 bases and J by 3 bases, and 22 bases separated the two germline ends. The origin of this receptor is a human donor with chronic lymphocytic leukemia. This rearrangement joins TRBV29-1 to TRBJ2-7; D could derive from TRBD1 or TRBD2 (6 bases each). This material consisted of PBMCs, taken at disease progression, from a patient treated with ibrutinib. The CDR3 DNA follows: TGCAGCGGAACAGGGACGGGGGTAGGGAGCTACGAGCAGTACTTC. Translated: CSGTGTGVGSYEQYF.